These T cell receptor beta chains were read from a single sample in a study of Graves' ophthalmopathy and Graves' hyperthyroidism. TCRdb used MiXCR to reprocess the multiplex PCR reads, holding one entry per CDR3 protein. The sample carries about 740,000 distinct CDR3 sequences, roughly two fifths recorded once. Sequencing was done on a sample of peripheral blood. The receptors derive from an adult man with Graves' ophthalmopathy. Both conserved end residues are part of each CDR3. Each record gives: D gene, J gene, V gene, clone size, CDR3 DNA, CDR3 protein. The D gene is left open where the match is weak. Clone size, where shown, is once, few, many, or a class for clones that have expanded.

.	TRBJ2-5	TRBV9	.	TGTGCCAGCAGCCGATCAGGGGTGTTAGAGACCCAGTACTTC	CASSRSGVLETQYF
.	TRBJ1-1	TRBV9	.	TGTGCCAGCAGGGGGACCACAGGGCCTGAAGCTTTCTTT	CASRGTTGPEAFF
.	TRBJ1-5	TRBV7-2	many	TGTGCCAGCAGCTTAGGGACAGAGACGATAGATCAGCCCCAGCATTTT	CASSLGTETIDQPQHF
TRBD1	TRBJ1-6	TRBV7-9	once	TGTGCCAGCAGCTTAGTCATGGGGGGGGACAGAAATTCACCCCTCCACTTT	CASSLVMGGDRNSPLHF
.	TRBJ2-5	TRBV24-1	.	TGTGCCAGCAGTGTCGGCAGGGGTGGGCCTTCAGAGACCCAGTACTTC	CASSVGRGGPSETQYF
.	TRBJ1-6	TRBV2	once	TGTGCCAGCAGTGGCACCTATGGCTCTAATTCACCCCTCCACTTT	CASSGTYGSNSPLHF
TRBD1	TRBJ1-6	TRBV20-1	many	TGCAGTGCTAGGGACAGGGTGAGCTCACCCCTCCACTTT	CSARDRVSSPLHF
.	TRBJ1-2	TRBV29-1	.	TGCAGCGAGGGGACTGGCTACACCTTC	CSEGTGYTF
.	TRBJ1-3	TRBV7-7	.	TGTGCTAGCAGCGGGCAGATGATCTCTGGAAACACCATATATTTT	CASSGQMISGNTIYF
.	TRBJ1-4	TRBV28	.	TGTGCCAGCAGCCTGACAGCAGTCCCTGAAAAACTGTTTTTT	CASSLTAVPEKLFF
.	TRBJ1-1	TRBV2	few	TGTGCCAGCAGTATACGACAGGATTACACTGAAGCTTTCTTT	CASSIRQDYTEAFF
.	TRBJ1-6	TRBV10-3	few	TGTGCCAGCCGGGACCTCTATAATTCACCCCTCCACTTT	CASRDLYNSPLHF
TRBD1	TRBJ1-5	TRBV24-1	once	TGCGCCAGCAGCCCCGGGACAGGGGCGCATCAGCCCCAGCATTTT	CASSPGTGAHQPQHF
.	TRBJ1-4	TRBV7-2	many	TGTGCCAGCAGCTTAGTCGGCACTCCAACTAATGAAAAACTGTTTTTT	CASSLVGTPTNEKLFF
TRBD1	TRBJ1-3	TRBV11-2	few	TGCGCCAGTAGCCAGGGGGCACCCCTCTCTGGAAACACCATATATTTT	CASSQGAPLSGNTIYF
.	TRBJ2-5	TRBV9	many	TGTGCCAGCAGCGTGAACCTCCGGGAGACCCAGTACTTC	CASSVNLRETQYF
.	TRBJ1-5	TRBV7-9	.	TGTGTCAGCAGCTTAGAGGCAGGGAGCAATCAGCCCCAGCATTTT	CVSSLEAGSNQPQHF
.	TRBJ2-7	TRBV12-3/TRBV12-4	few	TGTGCCAGCAGTTCCCGAGTTACTCGATCCTACGAGCAGTACTTC	CASSSRVTRSYEQYF
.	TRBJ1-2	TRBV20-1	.	TGCAGTGCTAGCGTTCATCTAGCGGGGGACTCCTACACCTTC	CSASVHLAGDSYTF
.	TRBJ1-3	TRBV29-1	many	TGCAGCGTTGAAGGATTTTCAGGGATCTCTGGAAACACCATATATTTT	CSVEGFSGISGNTIYF
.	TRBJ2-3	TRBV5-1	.	TGCGCCAGCAGCTTGAAGGGGACAGATACGCAGTATTTT	CASSLKGTDTQYF
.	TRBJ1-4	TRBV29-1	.	TGCAGCTTAGGGTTCGGTGAAAAACTGTTTTTT	CSLGFGEKLFF
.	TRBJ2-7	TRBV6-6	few	TGTGCCAGCAGTTACTACGGGGGTACCTACGAGCAGTACTTC	CASSYYGGTYEQYF
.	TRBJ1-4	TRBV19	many	TGTGCCAGTAGTATGTCCAGTCCTGGTGAAAAACTGTTTTTT	CASSMSSPGEKLFF